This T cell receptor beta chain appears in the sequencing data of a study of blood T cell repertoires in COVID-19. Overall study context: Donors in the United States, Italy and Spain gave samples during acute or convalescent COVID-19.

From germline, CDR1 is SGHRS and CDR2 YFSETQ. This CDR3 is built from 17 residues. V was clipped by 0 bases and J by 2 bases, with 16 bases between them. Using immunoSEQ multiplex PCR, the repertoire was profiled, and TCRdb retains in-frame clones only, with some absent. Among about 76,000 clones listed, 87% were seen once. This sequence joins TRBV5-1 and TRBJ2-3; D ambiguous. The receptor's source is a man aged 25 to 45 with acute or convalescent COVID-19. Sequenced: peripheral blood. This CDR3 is CASSLELVDGNTDTQYF. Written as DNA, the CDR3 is TGCGCCAGCAGCTTGGAGCTAGTGGATGGAAACACAGATACGCAGTATTTT.